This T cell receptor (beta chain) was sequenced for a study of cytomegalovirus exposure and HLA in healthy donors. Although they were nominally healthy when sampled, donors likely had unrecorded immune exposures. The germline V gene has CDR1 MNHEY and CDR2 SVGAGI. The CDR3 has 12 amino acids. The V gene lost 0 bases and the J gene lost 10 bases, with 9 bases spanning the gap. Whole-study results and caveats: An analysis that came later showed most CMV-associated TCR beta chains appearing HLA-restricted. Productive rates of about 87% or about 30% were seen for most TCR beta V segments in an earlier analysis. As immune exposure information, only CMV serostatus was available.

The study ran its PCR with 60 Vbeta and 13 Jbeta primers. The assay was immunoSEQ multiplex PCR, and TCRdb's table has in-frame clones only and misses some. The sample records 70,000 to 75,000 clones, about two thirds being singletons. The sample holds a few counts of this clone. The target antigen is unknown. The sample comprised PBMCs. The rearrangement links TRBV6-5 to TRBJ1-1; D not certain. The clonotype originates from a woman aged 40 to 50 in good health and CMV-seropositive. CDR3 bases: TGTGCCAGCAGTTACTCGATGGGGAGAGCTTTCTTT. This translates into CASSYSMGRAFF.